This record looks at one TCR beta chain sequence and its context. These data are taken from a study of blood T cell repertoires in COVID-19. Looking at the study overall: Researchers got acute and convalescent COVID-19 samples from the United States, Italy and Spain. T cells, B-cell-depleted T cells, or PBMCs provided the cDNA or gDNA that served as material.

Per germline, CDR1 SEHNR and CDR2 FQNEAQ (reference sequence). Between the trimmed V and J ends, which lost 1 base and 9 bases, there was a span of 10 bases. The CDR3 runs 12 residues. Per the original data handling: How many nucleated cells were present was estimated from reference gene primer amplification. Clones were sequenced by immunoSEQ multiplex PCR, and TCRdb holds only the in-frame ones, with some missing. D and trimming were read from the DNA, whereas the V and J calls and clone size are those reported in that table. The data hold fewer than 150,000 clones, with around four fifths observed a single time.

The receptor was derived from a man aged 55 to 70 who had recovered from COVID-19. What was sequenced was peripheral blood. This sequence joins TRBV7-9 and TRBJ2-7, with unresolved D. CDR3: CASSLDRSSQYF. CDR3 in DNA: TGTGCCAGCAGCTTAGACCGGTCTTCGCAGTACTTC.